These 5 T cell receptor beta chains originate from one sample sequenced in a study of T cell repertoires in cytomegalovirus infection. These TCRs are of unknown antigen specificity. Each CDR3 protein gets one entry after TCRdb re-called the reads with MiXCR. The repertoire holds under 350,000 distinct CDR3 sequences, around 20% seen once, with roughly a fifth in the top ten. The specimen comprised cultured PBMCs, sampled from culture after CMV antigen stimulation. Receptor source: a human donor in good health (CMV status not recorded). Some clones in this sample may be carry-over from other donors' samples.

This clonotype occurred a few times. The V and J genes are TRBV7-2 and TRBJ2-3; maybe TRBD2 (6 bases). The CDR3 has 15 amino acids. The germline V gene encodes CDR1 SGHTA and CDR2 FQGNSA. V dropped 5 bases and J dropped 10 bases, with 22 bases sitting between them. CDR3 sequence (DNA): TGTGCCAGCAGCCCTCCCCTGAAGGAGGGCCGGTCGCAGTATTTT. Amino acids: CASSPPLKEGRSQYF. The whole variable domain, filled in from reference TRBV7-2 and TRBJ2-3, reads GAGVSQSPSNKVTEKGKDVELRCDPISGHTALYWYRQSLGQGLEFLIYFQGNSAPDKSGLPSDRFSAERTGGSVSTLTIQRTQQEDSAVYLCASSPPLKEGRSQYFGPGTRLTVL.

V usage is TRBV19 and J usage is TRBJ1-1, with 7 bases aligning to TRBD1. This CDR3 spans 13 amino acids. Germline V CDR1 and CDR2: LNHDA, SQIVND (reference sequence). Germline trimming cut 5 bases from V and 7 bases from J; bases unmatched to any gene: 7. The DNA for the CDR3 is TGTGCCAGTAGTGAGAGGGGGCGGAGTGAAGCTTTCTTT. It yields the protein CASSERGRSEAFF.

This clonotype has only a few counts. J is TRBJ2-1 and V is TRBV7-3; 15 bases agree with TRBD2. With 8 bases clipped from V and 9 bases from J, the junction kept 2 bases outside the gene matches. The CDR3 sequence is 13 residues long. The germline gives CDR1 SGHTA, CDR2 FQGTGA. The CDR3 reads CASSGLAGGEQFF. The CDR3 DNA reads TGTGCCAGCTCGGGACTAGCGGGAGGTGAGCAGTTCTTC.

There are many counts of this clonotype. The gene calls are TRBV12-3 or TRBV12-4 and TRBJ1-4; possible D gene TRBD1, 5 bases. The CDR3 spans 13 residues. V gave up 6 bases and J gave up 8 bases, with 13 bases separating them. CDR3 coding DNA: TGTGCCAGCAGCCTGGCAGGGACGGAAAAACTGTTTTTT. Its protein is CASSLAGTEKLFF.

This clonotype showed up just a few times. J is TRBJ2-5 and V is TRBV11-3; TRBD2 matches at 9 bases. The CDR3 covers 17 residues. Trimming removed 5 bases from V and 5 bases from J; junction bases left unmatched: 15. Germline loops: CDR1 SGHNT, CDR2 YENEEA. The CDR3 reads CASSVGISGSVRETQYF. DNA for the CDR3: TGTGCCAGCAGCGTTGGGATTAGCGGGAGCGTACGGGAGACCCAGTACTTC.